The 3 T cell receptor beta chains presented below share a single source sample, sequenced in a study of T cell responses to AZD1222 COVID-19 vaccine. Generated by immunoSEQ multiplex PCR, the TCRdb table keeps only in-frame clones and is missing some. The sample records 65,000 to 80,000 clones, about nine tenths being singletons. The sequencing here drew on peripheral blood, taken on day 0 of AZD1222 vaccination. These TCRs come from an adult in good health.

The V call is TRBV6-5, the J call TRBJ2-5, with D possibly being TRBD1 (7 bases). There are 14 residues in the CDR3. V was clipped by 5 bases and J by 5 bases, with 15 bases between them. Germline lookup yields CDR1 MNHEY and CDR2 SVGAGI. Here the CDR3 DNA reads TGTGCCAGCAGTACGGCAGGGGGGCAGGAGACCCAGTACTTC. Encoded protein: CASSTAGGQETQYF.

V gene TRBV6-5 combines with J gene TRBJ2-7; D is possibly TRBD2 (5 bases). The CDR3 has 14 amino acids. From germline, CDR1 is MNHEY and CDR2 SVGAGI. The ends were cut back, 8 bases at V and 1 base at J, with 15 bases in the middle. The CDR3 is CASVGLFSSYEQYF. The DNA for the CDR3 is TGTGCCAGCGTAGGACTTTTTAGTTCCTACGAGCAGTACTTC.

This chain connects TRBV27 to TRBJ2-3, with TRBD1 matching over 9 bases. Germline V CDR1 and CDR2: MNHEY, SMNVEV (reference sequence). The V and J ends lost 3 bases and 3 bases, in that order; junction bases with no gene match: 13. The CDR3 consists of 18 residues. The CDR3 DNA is TGTGCCAGCAGTTTGCGATATCCGGGACAGGGTCTGACAGATACGCAGTATTTT. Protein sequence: CASSLRYPGQGLTDTQYF.